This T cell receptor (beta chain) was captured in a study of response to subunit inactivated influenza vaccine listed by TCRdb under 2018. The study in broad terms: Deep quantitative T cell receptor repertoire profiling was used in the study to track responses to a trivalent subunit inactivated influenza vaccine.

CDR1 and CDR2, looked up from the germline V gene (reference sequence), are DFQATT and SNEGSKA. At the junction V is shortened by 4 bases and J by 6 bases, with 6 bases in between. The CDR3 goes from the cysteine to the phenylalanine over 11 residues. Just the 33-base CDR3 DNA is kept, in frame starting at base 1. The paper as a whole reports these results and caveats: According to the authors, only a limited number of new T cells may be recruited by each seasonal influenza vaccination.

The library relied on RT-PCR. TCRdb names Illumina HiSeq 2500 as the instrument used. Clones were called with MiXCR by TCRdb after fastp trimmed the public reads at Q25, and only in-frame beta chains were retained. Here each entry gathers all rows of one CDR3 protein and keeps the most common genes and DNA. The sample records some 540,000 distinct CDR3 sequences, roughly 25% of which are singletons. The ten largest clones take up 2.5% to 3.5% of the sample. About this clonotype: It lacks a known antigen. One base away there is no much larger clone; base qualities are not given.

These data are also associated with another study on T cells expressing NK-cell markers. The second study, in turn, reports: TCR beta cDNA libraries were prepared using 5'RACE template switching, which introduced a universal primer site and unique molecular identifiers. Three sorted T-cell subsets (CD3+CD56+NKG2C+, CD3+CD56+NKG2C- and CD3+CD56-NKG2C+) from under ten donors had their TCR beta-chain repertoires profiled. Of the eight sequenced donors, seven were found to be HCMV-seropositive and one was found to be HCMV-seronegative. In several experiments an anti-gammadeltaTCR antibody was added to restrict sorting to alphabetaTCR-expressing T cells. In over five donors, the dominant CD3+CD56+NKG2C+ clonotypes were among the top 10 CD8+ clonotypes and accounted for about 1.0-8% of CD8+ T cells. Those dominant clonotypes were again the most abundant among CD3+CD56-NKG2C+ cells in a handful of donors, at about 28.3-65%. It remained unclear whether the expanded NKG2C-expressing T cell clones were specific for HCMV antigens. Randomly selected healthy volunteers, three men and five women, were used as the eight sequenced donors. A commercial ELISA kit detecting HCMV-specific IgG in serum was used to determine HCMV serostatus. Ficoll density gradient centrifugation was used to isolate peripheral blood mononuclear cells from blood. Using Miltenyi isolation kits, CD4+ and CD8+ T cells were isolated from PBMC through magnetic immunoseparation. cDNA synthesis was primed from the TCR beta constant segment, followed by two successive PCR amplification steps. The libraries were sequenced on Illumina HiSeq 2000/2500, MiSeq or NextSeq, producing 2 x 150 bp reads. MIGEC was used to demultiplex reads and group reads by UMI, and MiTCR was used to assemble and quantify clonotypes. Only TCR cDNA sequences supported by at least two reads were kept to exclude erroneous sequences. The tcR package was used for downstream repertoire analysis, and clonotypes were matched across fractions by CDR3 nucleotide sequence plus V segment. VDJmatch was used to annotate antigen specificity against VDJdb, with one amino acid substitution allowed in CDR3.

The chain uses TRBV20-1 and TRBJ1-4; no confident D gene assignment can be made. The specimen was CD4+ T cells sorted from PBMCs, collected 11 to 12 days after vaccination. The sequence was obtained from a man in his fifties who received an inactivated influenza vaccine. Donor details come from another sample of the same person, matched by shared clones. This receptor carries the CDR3 CSAIADEKLFF. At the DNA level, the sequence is TGCAGTGCTATTGCCGATGAAAAACTGTTTTTT.